A selection of T cell receptor beta chains follows, all from one sample in a study of blood T cell repertoires in COVID-19. Only in-frame clones appear in the TCRdb table, and some are missing; sequencing was by immunoSEQ multiplex PCR. The sample has hundreds of thousands of clones, around 87% seen once. Source material: peripheral blood. The receptors derive from a man in his 60s with acute or convalescent COVID-19. Both conserved end residues are part of each CDR3.

CDR3aa,v_gene,len,j_gene
CASSQDRLAGGITDTQYF,TRBV4-1,18,TRBJ2-3
CASSYAGVHGDEQFF,TRBV6-5,15,TRBJ2-1
CASSSTLYNEQFF,TRBV12-3/TRBV12-4,13,TRBJ2-1
CASSLNSRDYGYTF,TRBV7-2,14,TRBJ1-2
CASSSGGRSPLHF,TRBV7-2,13,TRBJ1-6
CASSPGTSGALWADTQYF,TRBV7-3,18,TRBJ2-3
CASSGSGKAYNEQFF,TRBV7-9,15,TRBJ2-1
CASSLAFPGLAGETQYF,TRBV5-1,17,TRBJ2-5
CASSSGPGELNTEAFF,TRBV5-4,16,TRBJ1-1
CASVTGQVNQPQHF,TRBV28,14,TRBJ1-5
CSVEVYTGGGYTF,TRBV29-1,13,TRBJ1-2
CASSQGTTNEKLFF,TRBV7-9,14,TRBJ1-4
CASRPQGSTYNEQFF,TRBV25-1,15,TRBJ2-1
CASSLSLAGSNTGELFF,TRBV28,17,TRBJ2-2
CASSAGQMSRNSPLHF,TRBV18,16,TRBJ1-6
CSVEIQGNEQFF,TRBV29-1,12,TRBJ2-1
CASSQAGGPYEQYF,TRBV4-2,14,TRBJ2-7
CASSHRTGENTGELFF,TRBV7-2,16,TRBJ2-2
CASRRTGGRNEQFF,TRBV27,14,TRBJ2-1
CSVGDRGRGEKLFF,TRBV29-1,14,TRBJ1-4
CASRIRGWDRQNTEAFF,TRBV28,17,TRBJ1-1
CASSPMTGGAGELFF,TRBV7-2,15,TRBJ2-2
CASSEQATGGNTGELFF,TRBV2,17,TRBJ2-2
CASKGDNEKLFF,TRBV7-6,12,TRBJ1-4
CASSKRDGGSTF,TRBV2,12,TRBJ1-2
CSTSAGANSPLHF,TRBV29-1,13,TRBJ1-6
CASSLLTAETQYF,TRBV12-3/TRBV12-4,13,TRBJ2-5
CASSHVGASGGAKRTDTQYF,TRBV4-1,20,TRBJ2-3
CASSQYFRRGRLHEQYF,TRBV23-1,17,TRBJ2-7
CASSLQGLRNTGELFF,TRBV7-3,16,TRBJ2-2
CASSLAGRSGEKLFF,TRBV5-1,15,TRBJ1-4
CASSQGQGLTYEQYF,TRBV11-2,15,TRBJ2-7
CASSPRTGRNTEAFF,TRBV27,15,TRBJ1-1
CASRRAGEGTEAFF,TRBV9,14,TRBJ1-1
CASTQTGVSYEQYF,TRBV6-5,14,TRBJ2-7
CASSFLGGVEEKLFF,TRBV5-1,15,TRBJ1-4
CASSEARGGEQYF,TRBV6-1,13,TRBJ2-7